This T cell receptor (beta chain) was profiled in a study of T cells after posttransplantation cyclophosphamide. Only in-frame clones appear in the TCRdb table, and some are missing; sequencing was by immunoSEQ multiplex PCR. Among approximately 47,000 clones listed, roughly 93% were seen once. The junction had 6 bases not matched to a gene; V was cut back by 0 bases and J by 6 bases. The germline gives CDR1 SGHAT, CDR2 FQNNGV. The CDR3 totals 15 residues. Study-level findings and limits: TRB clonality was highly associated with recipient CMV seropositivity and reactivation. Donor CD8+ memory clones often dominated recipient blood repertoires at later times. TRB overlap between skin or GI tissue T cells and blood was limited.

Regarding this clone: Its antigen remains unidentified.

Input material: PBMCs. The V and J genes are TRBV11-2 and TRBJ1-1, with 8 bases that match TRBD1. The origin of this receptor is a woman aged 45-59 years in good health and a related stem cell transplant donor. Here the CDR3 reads CASSLDRQGRSEAFF. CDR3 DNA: TGTGCCAGCAGCTTAGATCGACAGGGGAGGTCTGAAGCTTTCTTT.